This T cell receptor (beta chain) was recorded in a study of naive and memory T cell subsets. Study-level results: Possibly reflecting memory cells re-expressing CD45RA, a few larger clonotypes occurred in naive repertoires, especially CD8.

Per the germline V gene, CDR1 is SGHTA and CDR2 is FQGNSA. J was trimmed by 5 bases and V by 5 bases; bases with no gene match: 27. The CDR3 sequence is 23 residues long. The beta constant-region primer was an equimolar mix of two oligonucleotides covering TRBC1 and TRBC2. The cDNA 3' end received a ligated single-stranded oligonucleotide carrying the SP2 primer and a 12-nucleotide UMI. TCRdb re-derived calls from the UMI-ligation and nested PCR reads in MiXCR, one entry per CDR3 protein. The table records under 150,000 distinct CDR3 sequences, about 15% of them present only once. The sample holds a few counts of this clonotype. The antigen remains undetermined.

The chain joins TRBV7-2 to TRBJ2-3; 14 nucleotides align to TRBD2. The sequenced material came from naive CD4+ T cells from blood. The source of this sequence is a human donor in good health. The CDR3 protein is CASSRSLSGWTSGRRGTEDTQYF. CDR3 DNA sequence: TGTGCCAGCAGCCGAAGCCTTTCCGGGTGGACTAGCGGGAGGAGAGGTACGGAAGATACGCAGTATTTT.